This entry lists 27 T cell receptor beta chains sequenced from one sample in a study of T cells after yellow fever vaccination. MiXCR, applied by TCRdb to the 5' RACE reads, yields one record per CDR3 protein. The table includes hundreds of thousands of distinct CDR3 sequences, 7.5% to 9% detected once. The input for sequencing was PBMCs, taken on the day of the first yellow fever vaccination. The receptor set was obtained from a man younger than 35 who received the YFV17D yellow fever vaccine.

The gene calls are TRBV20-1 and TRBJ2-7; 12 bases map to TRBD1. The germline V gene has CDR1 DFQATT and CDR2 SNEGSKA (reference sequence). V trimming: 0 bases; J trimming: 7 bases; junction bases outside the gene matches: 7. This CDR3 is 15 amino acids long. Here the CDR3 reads CSARDTGTGGAEQYF. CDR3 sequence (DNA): TGCAGTGCTAGAGATACCGGGACAGGGGGCGCGGAGCAGTACTTC.

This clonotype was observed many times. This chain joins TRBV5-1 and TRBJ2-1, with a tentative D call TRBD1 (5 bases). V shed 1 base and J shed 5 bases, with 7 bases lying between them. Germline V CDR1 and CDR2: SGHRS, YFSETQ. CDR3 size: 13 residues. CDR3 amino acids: CASSLTGNNEQFF. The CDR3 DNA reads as TGCGCCAGCAGCTTGACAGGCAACAATGAGCAGTTCTTC.

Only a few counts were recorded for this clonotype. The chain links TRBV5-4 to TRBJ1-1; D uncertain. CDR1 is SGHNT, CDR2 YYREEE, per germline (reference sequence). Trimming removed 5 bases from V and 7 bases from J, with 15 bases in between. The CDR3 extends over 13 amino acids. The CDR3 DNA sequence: TGTGCCAGCAGAGCCCAAGGAAAAGTTGAAGCTTTCTTT. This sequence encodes CASRAQGKVEAFF.

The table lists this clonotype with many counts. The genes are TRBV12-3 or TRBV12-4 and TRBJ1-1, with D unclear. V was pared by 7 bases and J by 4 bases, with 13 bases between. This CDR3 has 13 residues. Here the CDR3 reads CASKGGWGTEAFF. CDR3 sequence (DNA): TGTGCCAGCAAAGGAGGTTGGGGCACTGAAGCTTTCTTT.

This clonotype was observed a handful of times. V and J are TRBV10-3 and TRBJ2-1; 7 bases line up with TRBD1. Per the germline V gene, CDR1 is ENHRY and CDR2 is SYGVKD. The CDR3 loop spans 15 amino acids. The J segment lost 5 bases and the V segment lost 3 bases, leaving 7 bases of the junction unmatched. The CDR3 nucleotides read TGTGCCATCAGTGAACAGGGGTTAGTCCACAATGAGCAGTTCTTC. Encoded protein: CAISEQGLVHNEQFF.

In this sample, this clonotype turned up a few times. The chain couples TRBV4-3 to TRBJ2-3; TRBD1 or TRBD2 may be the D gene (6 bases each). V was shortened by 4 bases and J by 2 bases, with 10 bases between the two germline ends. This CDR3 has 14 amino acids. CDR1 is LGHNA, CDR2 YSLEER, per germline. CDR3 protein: CASSRGALTDTQYF. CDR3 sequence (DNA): TGCGCCAGCAGCCGGGGGGCCCTCACAGATACGCAGTATTTT.

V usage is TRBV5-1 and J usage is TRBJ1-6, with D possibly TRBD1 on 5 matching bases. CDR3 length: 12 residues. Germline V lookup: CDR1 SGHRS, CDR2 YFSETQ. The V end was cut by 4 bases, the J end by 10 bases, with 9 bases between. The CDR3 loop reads CASSRGLSPLHF. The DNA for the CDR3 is TGCGCCAGCAGCAGGGGACTGTCACCCCTCCACTTT.

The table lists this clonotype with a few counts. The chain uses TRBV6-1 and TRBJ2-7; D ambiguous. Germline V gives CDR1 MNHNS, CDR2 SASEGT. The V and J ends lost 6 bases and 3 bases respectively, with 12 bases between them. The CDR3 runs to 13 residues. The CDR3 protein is CASRRTDIYEQYF. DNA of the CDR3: TGTGCCAGCAGAAGAACAGACATCTACGAGCAGTACTTC.

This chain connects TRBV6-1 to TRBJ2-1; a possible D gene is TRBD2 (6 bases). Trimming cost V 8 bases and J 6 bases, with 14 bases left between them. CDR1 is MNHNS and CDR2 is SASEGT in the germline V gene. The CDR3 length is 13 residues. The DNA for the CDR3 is TGTGCCAGCGCGGGGCCCCTTCGCAATGAGCAGTTCTTC. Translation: CASAGPLRNEQFF.

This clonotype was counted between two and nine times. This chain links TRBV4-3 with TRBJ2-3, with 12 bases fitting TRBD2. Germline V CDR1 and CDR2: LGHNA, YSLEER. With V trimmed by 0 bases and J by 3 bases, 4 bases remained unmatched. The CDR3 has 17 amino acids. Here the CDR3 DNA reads TGCGCCAGCAGCCAAGATCTAGCGGGGGGGAAGACAGATACGCAGTATTTT. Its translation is CASSQDLAGGKTDTQYF.

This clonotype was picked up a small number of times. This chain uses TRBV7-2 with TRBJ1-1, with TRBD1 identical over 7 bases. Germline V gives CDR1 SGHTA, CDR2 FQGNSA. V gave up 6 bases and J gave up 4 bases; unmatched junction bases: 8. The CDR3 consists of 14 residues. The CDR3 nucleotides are TGTGCCAGCAGTCGAGACAGGGTGGTCACTGAAGCTTTCTTT. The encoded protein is CASSRDRVVTEAFF.

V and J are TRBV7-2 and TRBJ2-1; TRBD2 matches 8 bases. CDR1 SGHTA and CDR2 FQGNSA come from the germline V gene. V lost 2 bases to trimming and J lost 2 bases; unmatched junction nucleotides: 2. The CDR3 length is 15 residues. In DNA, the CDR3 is TGTGCCAGCAGCTTAAAGACTAGCGCCTACAATGAGCAGTTCTTC. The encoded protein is CASSLKTSAYNEQFF.

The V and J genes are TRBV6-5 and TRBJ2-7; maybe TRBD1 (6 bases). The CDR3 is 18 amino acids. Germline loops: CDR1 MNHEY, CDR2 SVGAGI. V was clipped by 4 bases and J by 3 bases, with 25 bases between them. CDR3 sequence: CASSSRGAGDANYYEQYV. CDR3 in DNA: TGTGCCAGCAGTTCACGTGGGGCAGGGGACGCCAATTACTACGAGCAGTACGTC.

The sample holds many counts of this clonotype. The CDR3 loop is CASRFTGENEQFF. The CDR3 DNA follows: TGCGCCAGCCGCTTCACAGGGGAAAATGAGCAGTTCTTC. V gene TRBV4-1 combines with J gene TRBJ2-1, with 7 bases matching TRBD1. This CDR3 spans 13 amino acids. Trimming at V came to 8 bases and at J to 7 bases, leaving 8 bases not matched to a gene. The germline CDR1 and CDR2 sequences are MGHRA and YSYEKL.

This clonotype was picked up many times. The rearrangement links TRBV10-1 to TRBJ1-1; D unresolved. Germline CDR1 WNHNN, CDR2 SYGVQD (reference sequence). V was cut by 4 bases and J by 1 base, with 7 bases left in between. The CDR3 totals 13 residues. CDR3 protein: CASSAQTNTEAFF. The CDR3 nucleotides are TGCGCCAGCAGTGCACAGACGAACACTGAAGCTTTCTTT.

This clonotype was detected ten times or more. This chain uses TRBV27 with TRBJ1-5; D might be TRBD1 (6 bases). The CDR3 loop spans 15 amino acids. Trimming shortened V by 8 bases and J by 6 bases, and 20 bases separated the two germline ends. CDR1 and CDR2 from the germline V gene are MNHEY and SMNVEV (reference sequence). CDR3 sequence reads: CASSPLQGIGQPQHF. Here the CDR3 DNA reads TGTGCCAGCTCCCCACTACAGGGTATTGGTCAGCCCCAGCATTTT.

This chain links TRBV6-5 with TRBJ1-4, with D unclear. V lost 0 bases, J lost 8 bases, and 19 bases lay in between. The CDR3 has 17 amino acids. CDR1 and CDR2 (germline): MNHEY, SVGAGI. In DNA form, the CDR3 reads TGTGCCAGCAGTTACTCGAGCGTGGAACCTACGGGCGAAAAACTGTTTTTT. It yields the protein CASSYSSVEPTGEKLFF.

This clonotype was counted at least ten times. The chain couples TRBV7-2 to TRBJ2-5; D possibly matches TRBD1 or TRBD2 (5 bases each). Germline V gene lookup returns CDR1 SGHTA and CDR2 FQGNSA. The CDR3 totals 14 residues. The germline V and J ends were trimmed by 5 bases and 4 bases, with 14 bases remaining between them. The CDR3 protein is CASSKARAGETQYF. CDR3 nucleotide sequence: TGTGCCAGCAGCAAAGCCAGGGCGGGAGAGACCCAGTACTTC.

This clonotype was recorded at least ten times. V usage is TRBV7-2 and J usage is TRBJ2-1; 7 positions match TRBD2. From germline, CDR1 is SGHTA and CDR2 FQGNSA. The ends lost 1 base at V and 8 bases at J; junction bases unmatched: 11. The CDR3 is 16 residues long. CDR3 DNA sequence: TGTGCCAGCAGCTTAGTTCTCCAGCGGGGTGGGTATGAGCAGTTCTTC. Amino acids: CASSLVLQRGGYEQFF.

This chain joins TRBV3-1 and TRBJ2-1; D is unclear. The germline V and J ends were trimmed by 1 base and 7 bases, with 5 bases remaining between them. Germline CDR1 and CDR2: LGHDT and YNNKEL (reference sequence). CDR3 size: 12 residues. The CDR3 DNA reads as TGTGCCAGCAGCCAAGTGCAGAATGAGCAGTTCTTC. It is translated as CASSQVQNEQFF.

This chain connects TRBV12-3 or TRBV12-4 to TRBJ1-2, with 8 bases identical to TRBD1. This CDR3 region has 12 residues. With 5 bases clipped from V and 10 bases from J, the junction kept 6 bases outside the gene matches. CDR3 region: CASSRSDRDYTF. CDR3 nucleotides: TGTGCCAGCAGTCGATCGGACAGGGACTACACCTTC.

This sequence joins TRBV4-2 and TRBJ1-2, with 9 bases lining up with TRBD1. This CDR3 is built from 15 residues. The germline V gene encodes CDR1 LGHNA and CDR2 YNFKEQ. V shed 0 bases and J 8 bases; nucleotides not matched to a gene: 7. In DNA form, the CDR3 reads TGTGCCAGCAGCCAAGATCACACAGGGGGCGAAGGCTACACCTTC. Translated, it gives CASSQDHTGGEGYTF.

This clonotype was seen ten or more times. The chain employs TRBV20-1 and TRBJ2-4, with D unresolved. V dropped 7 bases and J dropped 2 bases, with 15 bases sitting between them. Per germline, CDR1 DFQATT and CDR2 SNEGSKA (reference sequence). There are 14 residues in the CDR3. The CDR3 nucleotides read TGCAGTGGGCAGGATGGTTTTACCAAAAACATTCAGTACTTC. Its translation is CSGQDGFTKNIQYF.

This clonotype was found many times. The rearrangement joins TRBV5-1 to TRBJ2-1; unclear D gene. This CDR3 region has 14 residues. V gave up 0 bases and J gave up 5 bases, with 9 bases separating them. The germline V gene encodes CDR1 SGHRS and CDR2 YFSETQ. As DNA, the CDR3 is TGCGCCAGCAGCTTGGCCCCACCGGACAATGAGCAGTTCTTC. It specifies CASSLAPPDNEQFF.

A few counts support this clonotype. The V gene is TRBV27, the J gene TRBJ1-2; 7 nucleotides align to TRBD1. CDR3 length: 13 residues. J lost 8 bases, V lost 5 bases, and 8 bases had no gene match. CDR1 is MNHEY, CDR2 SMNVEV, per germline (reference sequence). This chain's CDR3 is CASSNRRGLGYTF. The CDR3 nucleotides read TGTGCCAGCAGTAATCGCAGGGGGTTAGGCTACACCTTC.

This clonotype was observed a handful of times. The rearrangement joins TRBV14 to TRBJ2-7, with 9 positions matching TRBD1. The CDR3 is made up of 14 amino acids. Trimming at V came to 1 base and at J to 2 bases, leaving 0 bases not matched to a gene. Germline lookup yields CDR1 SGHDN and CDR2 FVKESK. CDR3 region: CASSQGQGAYEQYF. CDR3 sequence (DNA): TGTGCCAGCAGCCAAGGACAGGGGGCCTACGAGCAGTACTTC.

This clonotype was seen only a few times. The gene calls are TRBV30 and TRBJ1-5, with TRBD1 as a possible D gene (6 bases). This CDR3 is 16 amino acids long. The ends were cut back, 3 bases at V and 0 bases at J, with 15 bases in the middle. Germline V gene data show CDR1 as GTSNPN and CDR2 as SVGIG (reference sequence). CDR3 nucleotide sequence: TGTGCCTGGAGCACAGGGCTATTACGTAGCAATCAGCCCCAGCATTTT. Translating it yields CAWSTGLLRSNQPQHF.